This T cell receptor (beta chain) came from a study of somatic mutations in cytotoxic T cells in rheumatoid arthritis. The germline V gene has CDR1 SGHDT and CDR2 YYEEEE. Trimming at V came to 5 bases and at J to 0 bases, leaving 9 bases not matched to a gene. This CDR3 is built from 16 residues. Only in-frame clones appear in the TCRdb table, and some are missing; sequencing was by immunoSEQ multiplex PCR. This table has 13,000 or so clones, roughly 80% appearing once. This clone appeared once. The chain combines TRBV5-6 with TRBJ2-5, with 8 bases lining up with TRBD1. This receptor was identified in a woman aged 60 to 75 in good health. Material: CD8+ T cells sorted from blood. CDR3 coding DNA: TGTGCCAGCAGAGACAGGGGCCAAGAGTACCAAGAGACCCAGTACTTC. Protein sequence: CASRDRGQEYQETQYF. Using reference TRBV5-6 and TRBJ2-5 for the parts outside the CDR3, the full variable domain is DAGVTQSPTHLIKTRGQQVTLRCSPKSGHDTVSWYQQALGQGPQFIFQYYEEEERQRGNFPDRFSGHQFPNYSSELNVNALLLGDSALYLCASRDRGQEYQETQYFGPGTRLLVL.